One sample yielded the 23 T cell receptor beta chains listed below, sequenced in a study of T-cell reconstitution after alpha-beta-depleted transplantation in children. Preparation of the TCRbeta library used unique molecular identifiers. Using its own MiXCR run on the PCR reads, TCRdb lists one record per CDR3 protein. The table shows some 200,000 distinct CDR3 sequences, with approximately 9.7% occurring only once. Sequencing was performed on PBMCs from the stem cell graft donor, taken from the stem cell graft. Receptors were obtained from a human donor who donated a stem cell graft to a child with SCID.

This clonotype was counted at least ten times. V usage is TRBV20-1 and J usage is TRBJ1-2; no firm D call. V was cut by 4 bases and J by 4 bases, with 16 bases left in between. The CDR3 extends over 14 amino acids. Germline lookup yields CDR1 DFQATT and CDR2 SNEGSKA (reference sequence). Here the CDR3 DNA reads TGCAGTGCTATTCGGGGAGGATGGGTCTATGGCTACACCTTC. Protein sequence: CSAIRGGWVYGYTF.

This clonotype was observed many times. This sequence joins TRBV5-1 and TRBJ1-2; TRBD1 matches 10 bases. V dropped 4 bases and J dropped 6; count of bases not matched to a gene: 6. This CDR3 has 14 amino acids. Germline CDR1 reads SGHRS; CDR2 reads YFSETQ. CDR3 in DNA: TGCGCCAGCAGCGTCCCGGGACAGGGGAATGGCTACACCTTC. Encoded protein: CASSVPGQGNGYTF.

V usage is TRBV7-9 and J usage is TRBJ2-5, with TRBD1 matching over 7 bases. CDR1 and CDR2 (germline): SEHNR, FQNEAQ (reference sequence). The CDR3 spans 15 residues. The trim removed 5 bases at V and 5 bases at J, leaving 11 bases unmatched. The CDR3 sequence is CASSDVSQGDETQYF. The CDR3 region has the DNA TGTGCCAGCAGCGACGTCTCCCAGGGGGATGAGACCCAGTACTTC.

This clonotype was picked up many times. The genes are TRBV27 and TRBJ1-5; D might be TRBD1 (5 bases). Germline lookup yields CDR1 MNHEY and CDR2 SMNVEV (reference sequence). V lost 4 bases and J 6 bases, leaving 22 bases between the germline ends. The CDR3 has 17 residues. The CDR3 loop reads CASSSRKTKGLLQPQHF. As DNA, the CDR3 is TGTGCCAGCAGTTCGCGCAAAACCAAGGGGTTGCTTCAGCCCCAGCATTTT.

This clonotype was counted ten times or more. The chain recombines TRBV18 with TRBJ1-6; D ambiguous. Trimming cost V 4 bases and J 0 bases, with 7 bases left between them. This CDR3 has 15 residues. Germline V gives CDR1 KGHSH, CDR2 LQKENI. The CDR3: CASSHGSSYNSPLHF. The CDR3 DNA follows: TGTGCCAGCTCACACGGGAGCTCCTATAATTCACCCCTCCACTTT. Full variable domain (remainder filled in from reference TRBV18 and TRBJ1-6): NAGVMQNPRHLVRRRGQEARLRCSPMKGHSHVYWYRQLPEEGLKFMVYLQKENIIDESGMPKERFSAEFPKEGPSILRIQQVVRGDSAAYFCASSHGSSYNSPLHFGNGTRLTVT.

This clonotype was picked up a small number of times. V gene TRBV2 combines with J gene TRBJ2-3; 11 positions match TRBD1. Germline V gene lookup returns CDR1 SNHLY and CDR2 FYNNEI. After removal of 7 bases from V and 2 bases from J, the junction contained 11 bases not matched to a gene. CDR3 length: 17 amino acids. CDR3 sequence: CASIRPGTGGLTDTQYF. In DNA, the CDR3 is TGTGCCAGCATAAGGCCCGGGACAGGGGGTCTCACAGATACGCAGTATTTT.

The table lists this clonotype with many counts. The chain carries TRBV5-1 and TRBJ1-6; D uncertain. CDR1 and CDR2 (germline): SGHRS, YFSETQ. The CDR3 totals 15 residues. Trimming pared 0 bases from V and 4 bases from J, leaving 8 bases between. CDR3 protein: CASSLGEIYNSPLHF. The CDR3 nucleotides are TGCGCCAGCAGCTTGGGGGAAATTTATAATTCACCCCTCCACTTT. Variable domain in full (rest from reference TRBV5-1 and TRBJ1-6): KAGVTQTPRYLIKTRGQQVTLSCSPISGHRSVSWYQQTPGQGLQFLFEYFSETQRNKGNFPGRFSGRQFSNSRSEMNVSTLELGDSALYLCASSLGEIYNSPLHFGNGTRLTVT.

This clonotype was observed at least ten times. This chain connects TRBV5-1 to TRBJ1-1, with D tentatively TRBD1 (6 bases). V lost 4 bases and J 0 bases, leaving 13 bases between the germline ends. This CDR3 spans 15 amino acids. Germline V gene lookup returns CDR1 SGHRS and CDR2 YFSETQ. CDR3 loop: CASSRITGMNTEAFF. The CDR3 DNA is TGCGCCAGCAGCCGGATTACAGGGATGAACACTGAAGCTTTCTTT.

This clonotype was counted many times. The CDR3 protein is CASSSGGRGSTIYF. The CDR3 DNA sequence: TGTGCCAGCAGTTCGGGGGGTCGGGGTAGCACCATATATTTT. The chain employs TRBV27 and TRBJ1-3; TRBD1 is a possible D gene (5 bases). Trimming removed 4 bases at V and 9 bases at J, with 16 bases between. The CDR3 runs to 14 residues. CDR1 MNHEY and CDR2 SMNVEV come from the germline V gene (reference sequence).

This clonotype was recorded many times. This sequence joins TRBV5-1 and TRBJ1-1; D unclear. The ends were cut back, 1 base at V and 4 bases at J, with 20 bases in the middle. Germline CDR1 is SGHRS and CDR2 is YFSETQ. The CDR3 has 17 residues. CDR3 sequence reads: CASSLSPVRVSGTEAFF. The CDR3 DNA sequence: TGCGCCAGCAGCTTGTCACCAGTCCGTGTATCTGGCACTGAAGCTTTCTTT.

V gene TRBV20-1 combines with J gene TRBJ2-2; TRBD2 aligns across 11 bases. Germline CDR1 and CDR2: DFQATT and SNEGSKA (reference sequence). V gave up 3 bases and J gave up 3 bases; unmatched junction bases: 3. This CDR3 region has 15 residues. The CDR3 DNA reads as TGCAGTGCTAGCCCTAGCGGGGGGCACACCGGGGAGCTGTTTTTT. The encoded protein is CSASPSGGHTGELFF.

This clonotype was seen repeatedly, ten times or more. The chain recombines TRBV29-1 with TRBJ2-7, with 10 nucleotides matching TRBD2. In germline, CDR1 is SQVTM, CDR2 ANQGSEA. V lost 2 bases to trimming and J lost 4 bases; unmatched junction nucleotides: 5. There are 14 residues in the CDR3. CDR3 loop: CSVEILAGDYEQYF. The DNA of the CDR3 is TGCAGCGTTGAAATCCTAGCGGGGGATTACGAGCAGTACTTC.

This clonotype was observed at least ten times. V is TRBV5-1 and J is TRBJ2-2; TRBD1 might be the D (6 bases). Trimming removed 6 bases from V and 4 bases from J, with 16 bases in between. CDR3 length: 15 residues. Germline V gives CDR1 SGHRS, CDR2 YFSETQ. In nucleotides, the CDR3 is TGCGCCAGCACCTGGGATCCAGGGGCCACCGGGGAGCTGTTTTTT. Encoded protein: CASTWDPGATGELFF.

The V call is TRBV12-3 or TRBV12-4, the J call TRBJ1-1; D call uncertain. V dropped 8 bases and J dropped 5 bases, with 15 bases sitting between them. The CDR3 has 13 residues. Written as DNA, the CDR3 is TGTGCCAGCCGCGACTTCTCTGGAACTGAAGCTTTCTTT. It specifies CASRDFSGTEAFF.

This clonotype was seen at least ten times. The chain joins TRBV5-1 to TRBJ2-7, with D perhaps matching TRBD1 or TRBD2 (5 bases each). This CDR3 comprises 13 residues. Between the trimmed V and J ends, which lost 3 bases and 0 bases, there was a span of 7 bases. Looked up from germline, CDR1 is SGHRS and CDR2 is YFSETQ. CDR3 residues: CASSYGTSYEQYF. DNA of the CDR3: TGCGCCAGCAGCTATGGGACCTCCTACGAGCAGTACTTC.

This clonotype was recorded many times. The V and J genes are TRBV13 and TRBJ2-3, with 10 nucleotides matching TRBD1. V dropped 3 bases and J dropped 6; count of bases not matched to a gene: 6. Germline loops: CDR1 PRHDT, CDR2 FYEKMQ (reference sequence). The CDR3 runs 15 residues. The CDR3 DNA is TGTGCCAGCAGCTTTACCGGGACAGGGGTCGATACGCAGTATTTT. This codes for CASSFTGTGVDTQYF.

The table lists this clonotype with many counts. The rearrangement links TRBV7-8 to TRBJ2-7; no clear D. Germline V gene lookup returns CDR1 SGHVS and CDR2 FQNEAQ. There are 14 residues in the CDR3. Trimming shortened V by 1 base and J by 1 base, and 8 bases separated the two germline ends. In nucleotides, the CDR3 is TGTGCCAGCAGCTTAGGGGTCCCTTCCTACGAGCAGTACTTC. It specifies CASSLGVPSYEQYF.

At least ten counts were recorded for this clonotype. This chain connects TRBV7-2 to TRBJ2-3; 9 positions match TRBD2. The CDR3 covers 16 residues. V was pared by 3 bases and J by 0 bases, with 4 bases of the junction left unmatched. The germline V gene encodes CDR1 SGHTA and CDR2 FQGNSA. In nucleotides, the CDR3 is TGTGCCAGCAGCTTGGTGACTAGCGGAAGCACAGATACGCAGTATTTT. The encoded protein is CASSLVTSGSTDTQYF.

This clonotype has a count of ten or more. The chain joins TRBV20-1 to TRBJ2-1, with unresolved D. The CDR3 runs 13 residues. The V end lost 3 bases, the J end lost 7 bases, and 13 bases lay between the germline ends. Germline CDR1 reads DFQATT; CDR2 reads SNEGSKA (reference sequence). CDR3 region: CSARGQSMNEQFF. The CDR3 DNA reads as TGCAGTGCTAGGGGTCAGAGTATGAATGAGCAGTTCTTC.

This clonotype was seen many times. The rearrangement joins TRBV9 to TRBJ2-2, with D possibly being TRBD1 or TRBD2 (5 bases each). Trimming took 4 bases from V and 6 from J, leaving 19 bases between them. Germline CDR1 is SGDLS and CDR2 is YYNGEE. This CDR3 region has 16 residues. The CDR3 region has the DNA TGTGCCAGCAGCCTAAGAGGGGTTTCGATTCCCGGGGAGCTGTTTTTT. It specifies CASSLRGVSIPGELFF. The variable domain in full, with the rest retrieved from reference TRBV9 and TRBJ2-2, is DSGVTQTPKHLITATGQRVTLRCSPRSGDLSVYWYQQSLDQGLQFLIQYYNGEERAKGNILERFSAQQFPDLHSELNLSSLELGDSALYFCASSLRGVSIPGELFFGEGSRLTVL.

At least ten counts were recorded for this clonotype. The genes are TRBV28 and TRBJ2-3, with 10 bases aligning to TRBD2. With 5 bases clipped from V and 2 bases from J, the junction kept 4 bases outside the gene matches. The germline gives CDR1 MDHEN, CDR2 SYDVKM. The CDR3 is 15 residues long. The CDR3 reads CASSLSGGVTDTQYF. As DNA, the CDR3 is TGTGCCAGCAGTCTGAGCGGGGGGGTCACAGATACGCAGTATTTT.

This CDR3 is CSVKQGTGFITNEKLFF. The CDR3 DNA reads as TGCAGTGTGAAACAGGGGACAGGGTTCATAACTAATGAAAAACTGTTTTTT. The rearrangement links TRBV20-1 to TRBJ1-4, with 9 bases identical to TRBD1. The germline V gene has CDR1 DFQATT and CDR2 SNEGSKA (reference sequence). With 7 bases clipped from V and 1 base from J, the junction kept 13 bases outside the gene matches. The CDR3 spans 17 residues.

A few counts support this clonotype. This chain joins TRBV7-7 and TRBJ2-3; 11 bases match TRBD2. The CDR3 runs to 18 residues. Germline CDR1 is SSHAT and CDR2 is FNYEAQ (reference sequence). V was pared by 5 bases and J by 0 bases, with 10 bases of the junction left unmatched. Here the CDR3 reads CASSPGTSGLISTDTQYF. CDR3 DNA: TGTGCCAGCAGCCCAGGGACTAGCGGCTTGATTAGCACAGATACGCAGTATTTT.